This record looks at one T cell receptor (beta chain) sequence and its context. Its specificity is not known. Assay used: immunoSEQ multiplex PCR; TCRdb lists only in-frame clones, some missing. This sample has 150,000 or so clones; 94% occur once, and the top ten carry roughly 4.6%. V dropped 5 bases and J dropped 7; count of bases not matched to a gene: 8. Germline assignment: CDR1 MNHEY and CDR2 SVGEGT. CDR3 length: 15 residues. Combined were second doses at about 4 or about 12 weeks. The data are from a study of T cell responses to AZD1222 COVID-19 vaccine. Findings of the study overall: In a largely white British group with more females than males, clonal diversity was possibly underestimated. Regions left unmutated in variants are reportedly the target of nearly half of spike-specific TCRs.

Specimen: peripheral blood, collected 28 days after the second AZD1222 dose. V usage is TRBV6-2 or TRBV6-3 and J usage is TRBJ2-1; TRBD2 aligns across 10 bases. The receptor's source is an adult who received the AZD1222 COVID-19 vaccine. CDR3 sequence (DNA): TGTGCCAGCAGTCTCCTAGCGGGAGAATATAATGAGCAGTTCTTC. This sequence encodes CASSLLAGEYNEQFF.